The text below deals with one T cell receptor (beta chain). Its antigen is still unknown. This entry belongs to a study of CD8+ T cells in alopecia areata. At the level of the study: Patients received oral tofacitinib, 5 to 10 mg twice daily, for moderate-to-severe alopecia areata. Study outcomes and limitations: Normal skin's resident alphabeta T cells are also sequenced in scalp samples. Shared TCR sequences were less clear between patients than in mice, possibly partly from HLA diversity.

cDNA serving as the sequencing template came from extracted, reverse transcribed RNA. The method was immunoSEQ multiplex PCR; TCRdb's version includes in-frame clones alone and lacks a portion of them. The table has approximately 180,000 clones, 50% to 60% seen once. It was from alopecia areata patients that lesional scalp punch biopsies and peripheral blood were collected. The length of the CDR3 is 13 residues. CDR1 is MNHEY, CDR2 SVGAGI, per germline. Trimming pared 4 bases from V and 3 bases from J, leaving 10 bases between. The gene calls are TRBV6-5 and TRBJ2-7; D uncertain. The TCR originated in a human donor with alopecia areata. This specimen consisted of CD4+ T cells sorted from blood, obtained at week 0. CDR3 in DNA: TGTGCCAGCAGTTCGACGGCTTTCTACGAGCAGTACTTC. Translated, it gives CASSSTAFYEQYF.